Listed below are T cell receptor beta chains from one sample, sequenced in a study of T cell repertoires in cytomegalovirus infection. The antigens for these receptors are not known. TCRdb called the reads again in MiXCR, with one record for every CDR3 protein. The data show approximately 910,000 distinct CDR3 sequences, approximately 31% seen once. The sequencing here drew on cultured CD8+ T cells from PBMCs, taken from culture after CMV antigen stimulation. The receptors derive from a human donor in good health (CMV status not recorded). Some clones in this sample may be carry-over from other donors' samples. Both conserved end residues are part of each CDR3. Fields, in order: J gene, V gene, D gene, clone size, CDR3 protein, CDR3 DNA. D genes are given only for firm matches. Where a row states a size, it is once, few, many or the class of an expanded clone; other rows omit it.

TRBJ1-4	TRBV7-6	TRBD1	many	CASSLDRGHEKLFF	TGTGCCAGCAGCTTGGACAGGGGGCATGAAAAACTGTTTTTT
TRBJ2-2	TRBV12-3/TRBV12-4	TRBD2	few	CASSGLAGGDTGELFF	TGTGCCAGCAGTGGACTAGCGGGGGGGGACACCGGGGAGCTGTTTTTT
TRBJ2-1	TRBV19	TRBD2	few	CAREGPGGNEQFF	TGTGCCAGAGAGGGGCCCGGGGGGAATGAGCAGTTCTTC
TRBJ1-4	TRBV4-2	.	few	CASSQDRVGTNEKLFF	TGTGCCAGCAGCCAAGATCGTGTGGGAACTAATGAAAAACTGTTTTTT
TRBJ1-1	TRBV4-3	.	.	CASSQVSSPAEAFF	TGCGCCAGCAGCCAAGTCTCCTCCCCGGCTGAAGCTTTCTTT
TRBJ2-1	TRBV4-1	TRBD2	.	CASSPGLAGAYAYNEQFF	TGCGCCAGCAGCCCGGGACTAGCGGGGGCGTACGCCTACAATGAGCAGTTCTTC
TRBJ1-2	TRBV2	TRBD1	few	CASSEESQGAIYGYTF	TGTGCCAGCAGTGAAGAGAGTCAGGGGGCAATCTATGGCTACACCTTC
TRBJ1-1	TRBV12-3/TRBV12-4	.	.	CASSPLQGKNTEAFF	TGTGCCAGCAGTCCTCTTCAGGGTAAGAACACTGAAGCTTTCTTT
TRBJ1-5	TRBV3-1	.	.	CASSQDREGGNQPQHF	TGTGCCAGCAGCCAAGATCGGGAAGGGGGCAATCAGCCCCAGCATTTT
TRBJ2-1	TRBV27	.	.	CASSLSLGYNEQFF	TGTGCCAGCAGTTTAAGTCTAGGTTACAATGAGCAGTTCTTC
TRBJ2-6	TRBV5-4	.	.	CASSRRATHSGANVLTF	TGTGCCAGCAGCAGGAGGGCAACTCACTCTGGGGCCAACGTCCTGACTTTC
TRBJ1-1	TRBV4-1	TRBD1	few	CASSQDRVEAFF	TGCGCCAGCAGCCAGGACAGGGTGGAAGCTTTCTTT
TRBJ2-5	TRBV7-8	.	many	CASSLTSGIQETQYF	TGTGCCAGCAGCTTAACCTCCGGGATACAAGAGACCCAGTACTTC
TRBJ2-1	TRBV27	TRBD1	.	CASSSMGQVYNEQFF	TGTGCCAGCAGTTCCATGGGACAGGTCTACAATGAGCAGTTCTTC
TRBJ2-7	TRBV6-5	TRBD2	.	CASSYGRGAAYEQYF	TGTGCCAGCAGTTACGGGCGGGGGGCAGCCTACGAGCAGTACTTC
TRBJ2-6	TRBV5-6	.	few	CASSLIRDSGANVLTF	TGTGCCAGCAGCTTGATCCGGGACTCTGGGGCCAACGTCCTGACTTTC
TRBJ1-2	TRBV5-8	.	.	CASSLWGDYGYTF	TGTGCCAGCAGCTTGTGGGGGGACTATGGCTACACCTTC
TRBJ1-5	TRBV6-2/TRBV6-3	TRBD1	.	CASSYYAVGTADQPQHF	TGTGCCAGCAGTTACTATGCGGTCGGGACAGCCGATCAGCCCCAGCATTTT
TRBJ2-6	TRBV19	.	few	CASKPKGFPSSGANVLTF	TGTGCCAGTAAGCCCAAGGGGTTCCCCTCCTCTGGGGCCAACGTCCTGACTTTC
TRBJ2-4	TRBV6-6	TRBD1	few	CASSFQRGGAGGDKNIQYF	TGTGCCAGCAGTTTTCAAAGAGGGGGCGCCGGAGGTGACAAAAACATTCAGTACTTC
TRBJ2-1	TRBV2	.	.	CASSDWEAGHFYNEQFF	TGTGCCAGCAGTGATTGGGAGGCGGGACACTTCTACAATGAGCAGTTCTTC
TRBJ2-3	TRBV7-6	.	many	CASSPWEADTQYF	TGTGCCAGCAGCCCCTGGGAGGCAGATACGCAGTATTTT